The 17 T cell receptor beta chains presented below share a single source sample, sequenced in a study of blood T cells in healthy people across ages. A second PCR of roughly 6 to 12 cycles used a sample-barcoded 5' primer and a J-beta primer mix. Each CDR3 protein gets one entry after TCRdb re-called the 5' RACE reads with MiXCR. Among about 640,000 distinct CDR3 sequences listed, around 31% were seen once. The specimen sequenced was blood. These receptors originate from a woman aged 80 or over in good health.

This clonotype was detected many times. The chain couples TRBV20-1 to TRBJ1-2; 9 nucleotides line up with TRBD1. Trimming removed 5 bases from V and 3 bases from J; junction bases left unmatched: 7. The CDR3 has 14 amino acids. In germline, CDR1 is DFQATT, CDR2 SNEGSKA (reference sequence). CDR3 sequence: CSAPQQGADYGYTF. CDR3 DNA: TGCAGTGCTCCCCAACAGGGGGCTGACTATGGCTACACCTTC.

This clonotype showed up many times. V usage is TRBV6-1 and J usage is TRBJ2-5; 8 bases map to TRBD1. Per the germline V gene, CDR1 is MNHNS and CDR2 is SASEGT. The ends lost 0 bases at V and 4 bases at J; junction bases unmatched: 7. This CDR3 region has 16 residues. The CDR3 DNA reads TGTGCCAGCAGTGAAGCGGCAGGGGGCGCGGGAGAGACCCAGTACTTC. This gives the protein CASSEAAGGAGETQYF.

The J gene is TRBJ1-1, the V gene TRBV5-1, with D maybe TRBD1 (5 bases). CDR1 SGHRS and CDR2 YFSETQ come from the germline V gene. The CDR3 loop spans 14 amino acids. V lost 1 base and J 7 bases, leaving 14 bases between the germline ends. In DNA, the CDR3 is TGCGCCAGCAGCTTGTCCGTAACAGGCCTTGAAGCTTTCTTT. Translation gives CASSLSVTGLEAFF. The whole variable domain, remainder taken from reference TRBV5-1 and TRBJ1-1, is KAGVTQTPRYLIKTRGQQVTLSCSPISGHRSVSWYQQTPGQGLQFLFEYFSETQRNKGNFPGRFSGRQFSNSRSEMNVSTLELGDSALYLCASSLSVTGLEAFFGQGTRLTVV.

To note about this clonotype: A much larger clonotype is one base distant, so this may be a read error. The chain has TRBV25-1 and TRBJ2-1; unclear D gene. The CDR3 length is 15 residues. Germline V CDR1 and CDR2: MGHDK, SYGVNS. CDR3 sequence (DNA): TGTGTCAGCAGTGGTCTAATCACCGGCCACAATGAGCAGTTCTTC. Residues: CVSSGLITGHNEQFF.

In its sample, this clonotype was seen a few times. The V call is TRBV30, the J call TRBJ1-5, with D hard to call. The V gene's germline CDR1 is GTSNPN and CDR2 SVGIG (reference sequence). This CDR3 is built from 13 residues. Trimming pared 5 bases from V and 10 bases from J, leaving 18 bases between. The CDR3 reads CAWSRERNAPQHF. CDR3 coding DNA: TGTGCCTGGTCTAGGGAGAGGAATGCACCCCAGCATTTT.

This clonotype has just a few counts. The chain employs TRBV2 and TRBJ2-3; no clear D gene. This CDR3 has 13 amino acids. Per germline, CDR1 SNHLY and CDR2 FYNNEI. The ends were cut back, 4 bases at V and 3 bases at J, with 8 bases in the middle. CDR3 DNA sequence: TGTGCCAGCAGTGTAAGCGCTACAGATACGCAGTATTTT. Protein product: CASSVSATDTQYF.

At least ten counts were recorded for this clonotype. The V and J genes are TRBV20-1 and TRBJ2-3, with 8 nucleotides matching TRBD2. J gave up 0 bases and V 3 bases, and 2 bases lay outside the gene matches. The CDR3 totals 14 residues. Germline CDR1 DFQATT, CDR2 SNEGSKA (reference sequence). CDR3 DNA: TGCAGTGCTAGTCGCGGGGGGAGCACAGATACGCAGTATTTT. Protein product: CSASRGGSTDTQYF.

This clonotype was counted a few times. CDR3 DNA: TGTGCCAGCAGTTACCGGCGGGGGGGAGGCGAGACCCAGTACTTC. The encoded protein is CASSYRRGGGETQYF. The chain couples TRBV6-6 to TRBJ2-4, with 9 bases aligning to TRBD2. The J call may be in error: the DNA end matches TRBJ2-5 better. The germline gives CDR1 MNHNY, CDR2 SVGAGI (reference sequence). This CDR3 region has 15 residues.

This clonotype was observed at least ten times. CDR3 amino acids: CSANPSGPRIETQYF. CDR3 DNA sequence: TGCAGTGCTAACCCGTCCGGGCCCAGGATAGAGACCCAGTACTTC. The chain joins TRBV20-1 to TRBJ2-5, with D hard to call. Trimming pared 4 bases from V and 4 bases from J, leaving 19 bases between. The CDR3 is 15 residues long. Germline assignment: CDR1 DFQATT and CDR2 SNEGSKA (reference sequence).

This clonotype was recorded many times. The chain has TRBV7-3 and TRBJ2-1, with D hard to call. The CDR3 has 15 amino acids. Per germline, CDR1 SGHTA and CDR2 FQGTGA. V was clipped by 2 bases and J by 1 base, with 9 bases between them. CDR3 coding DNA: TGTGCCAGCAGCTTACAGTCTGGTTCCTACAATGAGCAGTTCTTC. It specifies CASSLQSGSYNEQFF.

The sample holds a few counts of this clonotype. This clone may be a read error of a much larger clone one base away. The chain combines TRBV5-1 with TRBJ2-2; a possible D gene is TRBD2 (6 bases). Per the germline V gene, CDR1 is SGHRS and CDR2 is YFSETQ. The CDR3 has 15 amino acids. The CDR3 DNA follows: TGCGCCAACTCGCGGGGAAGTTCGAACACCGGGGAGCGGTTTTTT. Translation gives CANSRGSSNTGERFF.

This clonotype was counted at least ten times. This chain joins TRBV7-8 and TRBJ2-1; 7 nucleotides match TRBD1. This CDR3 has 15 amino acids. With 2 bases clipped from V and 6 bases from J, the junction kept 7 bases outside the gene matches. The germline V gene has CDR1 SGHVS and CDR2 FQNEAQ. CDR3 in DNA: TGTGCCAGCAGCTTAACCGGGACAGTGGTCAATGAGCAGTTCTTC. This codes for CASSLTGTVVNEQFF.

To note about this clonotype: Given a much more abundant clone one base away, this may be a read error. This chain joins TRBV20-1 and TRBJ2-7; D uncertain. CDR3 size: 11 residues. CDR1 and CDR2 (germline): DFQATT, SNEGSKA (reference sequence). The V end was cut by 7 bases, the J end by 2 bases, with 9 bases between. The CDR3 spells CSVLTAYEQYF. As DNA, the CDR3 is TGCAGTGTTCTGACCGCCTACGAGCAGTACTTC.

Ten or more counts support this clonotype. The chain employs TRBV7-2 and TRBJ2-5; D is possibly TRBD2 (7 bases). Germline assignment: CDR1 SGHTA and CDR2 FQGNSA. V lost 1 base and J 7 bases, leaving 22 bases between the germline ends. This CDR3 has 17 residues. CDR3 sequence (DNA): TGTGCCAGCAGCTTAGTTGGGTCGCGGGGGCCGTCCGGGACCCAGTACTTC. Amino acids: CASSLVGSRGPSGTQYF.

CDR3 sequence reads: CASSSLASTDTQYF. The CDR3 nucleotides read TGTGCCAGCAGCTCCCTAGCTAGCACAGATACGCAGTATTTT. V gene TRBV27 combines with J gene TRBJ2-3; a weak D match, TRBD2 (5 bases). Germline V gene lookup returns CDR1 MNHEY and CDR2 SMNVEV (reference sequence). The CDR3 extends over 14 amino acids. V was pared by 6 bases and J by 0 bases, with 10 bases between.

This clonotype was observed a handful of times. This CDR3 is CASSLAHGGVTEAFF. In DNA, the CDR3 is TGCGCCAGCAGCTTGGCCCATGGAGGAGTGACTGAAGCTTTCTTT. The rearrangement links TRBV5-1 to TRBJ1-1; D is undetermined. The CDR3 spans 15 residues. CDR1 is SGHRS, CDR2 YFSETQ, per germline. The V and J ends lost 0 bases and 5 bases respectively, with 14 bases between them.

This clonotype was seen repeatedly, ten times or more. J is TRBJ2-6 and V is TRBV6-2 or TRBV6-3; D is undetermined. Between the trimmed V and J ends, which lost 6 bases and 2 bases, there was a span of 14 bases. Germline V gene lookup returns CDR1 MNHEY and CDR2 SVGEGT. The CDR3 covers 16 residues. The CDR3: CASRDPRGPGANVLTF. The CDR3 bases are TGTGCCAGCAGGGACCCCCGTGGTCCTGGGGCCAACGTCCTGACTTTC.